The next 32 T cell receptor beta chains were all read from a single sample in a study of blood T cell repertoires in COVID-19. This table comes from immunoSEQ multiplex PCR, and its TCRdb copy is limited to in-frame clones, with some not included. The data hold about 260,000 clones, with approximately 85% observed a single time. Sequencing used peripheral blood. The receptor source for this set is a human donor in a cohort sampled during active COVID-19.

J is TRBJ1-1 and V is TRBV7-6; D is unclear. The CDR3 contains 14 residues. V lost 0 bases and J lost 4, with 9 bases in between. Germline CDR1 SGHVS, CDR2 FNYEAQ. The CDR3, as DNA: TGTGCCAGCAGCTTAGCGGGCAGAAGCACTGAAGCTTTCTTT. This gives the protein CASSLAGRSTEAFF.

This clone was seen once. The chain links TRBV11-2 to TRBJ2-1; weak D call: TRBD2 (6 bases). V shed 6 bases and J shed 1 base, with 10 bases lying between them. The germline gives CDR1 SGHAT, CDR2 FQNNGV. The CDR3 is 14 residues long. The CDR3 region is CASSRDFSYNEQFF. The CDR3 DNA reads TGTGCCAGCAGTCGGGACTTTTCCTACAATGAGCAGTTCTTC. The full variable domain, its missing parts supplied by reference TRBV11-2 and TRBJ2-1, is EAGVAQSPRYKIIEKRQSVAFWCNPISGHATLYWYQQILGQGPKLLIQFQNNGVVDDSQLPKDRFSAERLKGVDSTLKIQPAKLEDSAVYLCASSRDFSYNEQFFGPGTRLTVL.

This chain links TRBV5-1 with TRBJ2-1, with a tentative D call TRBD2 (9 bases). V lost 0 bases and J lost 3, with 19 bases in between. Germline-derived CDR1 and CDR2 are SGHRS and YFSETQ. The CDR3 is 18 amino acids. The CDR3 DNA reads as TGCGCCAGCAGCTTGGCAGGGGGCGCGACTAGCGGCTACAATGAGCAGTTCTTC. The encoded protein is CASSLAGGATSGYNEQFF.

The J gene is TRBJ2-5, the V gene TRBV6-5; 10 positions agree with TRBD1. Germline-derived CDR1 and CDR2 are MNHEY and SVGAGI. V lost 8 bases and J lost 5; bases outside the gene matches: 11. This CDR3 has 15 residues. CDR3 protein: CASLRYRDRGETQYF. CDR3 sequence (DNA): TGTGCCAGCTTACGTTACCGGGACAGGGGTGAGACCCAGTACTTC.

This clone was found once. This chain uses TRBV7-8 with TRBJ1-3; TRBD1 might be the D (5 bases). The germline V gene has CDR1 SGHVS and CDR2 FQNEAQ. Trimming removed 1 base from V and 4 bases from J, with 8 bases in between. The CDR3 spans 14 residues. CDR3 nucleotides: TGTGCCAGCAGCTTAGGGGGCAGGGGAAACACCATATATTTT. Translated: CASSLGGRGNTIYF.

The CDR3 spells CASSESGRVSYEQYF. Written as DNA, the CDR3 is TGTGCCAGCAGTGAATCCGGGAGGGTCTCCTACGAGCAGTACTTC. The V and J genes are TRBV2 and TRBJ2-7, with TRBD2 matching 8 bases. The V gene end was trimmed by 2 bases and the J gene end by 0 bases; junction bases not matched to a gene: 3. CDR3 length equals 15 residues. Germline CDR1 and CDR2: SNHLY and FYNNEI.

The chain joins TRBV6-1 to TRBJ2-5, with 8 bases that match TRBD2. The length of the CDR3 is 15 residues. Unmatched junction bases numbered 9, after V lost 2 bases and J lost 7 bases. The germline V gene has CDR1 MNHNS and CDR2 SASEGT. CDR3 sequence: CASSESGGRDVTQYF. CDR3 coding DNA: TGTGCCAGCAGTGAATCGGGGGGGAGGGACGTGACCCAGTACTTC.

The chain uses TRBV25-1 and TRBJ1-1; D possibly corresponds to TRBD1 (6 bases). The CDR3 covers 14 residues. V lost 1 base, J lost 11 bases, and 17 bases lay in between. The V gene's germline CDR1 is MGHDK and CDR2 SYGVNS. CDR3 amino acids: CASSEFPDSPVAFF. The CDR3 region has the DNA TGTGCCAGCAGTGAATTCCCGGACAGTCCGGTCGCTTTCTTT.

This chain links TRBV4-1 with TRBJ2-7; 8 positions agree with TRBD2. The junction had 5 bases not matched to a gene; V was cut back by 2 bases and J by 2 bases. Germline assignment: CDR1 MGHRA and CDR2 YSYEKL. The length of the CDR3 is 15 residues. The CDR3 DNA reads as TGCGCCAGCAGCCAAAAAAGCGGGAGCGCCTACGAGCAGTACTTC. It is translated as CASSQKSGSAYEQYF.

The gene calls are TRBV19 and TRBJ2-2; 9 positions agree with TRBD1. Trimming removed 5 bases from V and 6 bases from J; junction bases left unmatched: 4. The CDR3 sequence is 14 residues long. Germline V gene lookup returns CDR1 LNHDA and CDR2 SQIVND (reference sequence). The CDR3 coding sequence is TGTGCCAGTAGTCCCTGGACAGGGGCCGGGGAGCTGTTTTTT. Protein product: CASSPWTGAGELFF.

The genes are TRBV27 and TRBJ1-1; possibly TRBD1 for D (5 bases). Trimming removed 0 bases at V and 0 bases at J, with 8 bases between. Per germline, CDR1 MNHEY and CDR2 SMNVEV (reference sequence). This CDR3 comprises 15 residues. The CDR3 reads CASSLSPGLNTEAFF. As DNA, the CDR3 is TGTGCCAGCAGTTTATCTCCAGGGTTGAACACTGAAGCTTTCTTT.

In this sample, this clone turned up once. The CDR3, as DNA: TGTGCCAGCAGTCCGGGGGGGACGGAGGACTATGGCTACACCTTC. It yields the protein CASSPGGTEDYGYTF. V is TRBV11-3 and J is TRBJ1-2, with a tentative D call TRBD1 (5 bases). V was cut by 6 bases and J by 3 bases, with 17 bases left in between. Germline V gene data show CDR1 as SGHNT and CDR2 as YENEEA. CDR3 length: 15 residues.

A word on this clone: The same CDR3 is also encoded by other DNA sequences in this sample. This chain uses TRBV2 with TRBJ2-2; a possible D gene is TRBD1 (7 bases). Trimming pared 6 bases from V and 2 bases from J, leaving 13 bases between. The CDR3 consists of 15 residues. The germline CDR1 and CDR2 sequences are SNHLY and FYNNEI. The CDR3 here is CASRAGTVNTGELFF. CDR3 DNA sequence: TGTGCCAGCAGGGCGGGGACAGTTAACACCGGGGAGCTGTTTTTT.

The gene calls are TRBV9 and TRBJ1-3, with TRBD1 as a possible D gene (5 bases). CDR1 is SGDLS and CDR2 is YYNGEE in the germline V gene. This CDR3 contains 16 residues. Trimming cost V 0 bases and J 3 bases, with 13 bases left between them. The CDR3 region is CASSVARGLNGNTIYF. CDR3 DNA sequence: TGTGCCAGCAGCGTAGCTCGGGGGTTGAATGGAAACACCATATATTTT.

The chain recombines TRBV28 with TRBJ2-7; 7 nucleotides line up with TRBD1. CDR3 length: 19 residues. The J segment lost 5 bases and the V segment lost 2 bases, leaving 21 bases of the junction unmatched. CDR1 and CDR2 from the germline V gene are MDHEN and SYDVKM. CDR3 amino acids: CASSLSFHPTGQYKHEQYF. The CDR3 nucleotides read TGTGCCAGCAGTTTAAGCTTCCACCCGACAGGGCAATATAAACACGAGCAGTACTTC.

The J gene is TRBJ1-4, the V gene TRBV19; D is unresolved. In germline, CDR1 is LNHDA, CDR2 SQIVND (reference sequence). V was trimmed by 5 bases and J by 0 bases, leaving 10 bases between them. The CDR3 has 15 residues. CDR3 loop: CASSPGSATNEKLFF. CDR3 DNA sequence: TGTGCCAGTAGTCCGGGGTCTGCAACTAATGAAAAACTGTTTTTT.

The chain carries TRBV27 and TRBJ2-3; 7 nucleotides match TRBD1. The V and J ends lost 2 bases and 3 bases, in that order; junction bases with no gene match: 5. This CDR3 has 15 amino acids. Looked up from germline, CDR1 is MNHEY and CDR2 is SMNVEV (reference sequence). The CDR3 DNA follows: TGTGCCAGCAGTTTAAAGGGGGCGAGGACAGATACGCAGTATTTT. Residues: CASSLKGARTDTQYF.

This chain uses TRBV6-6 with TRBJ2-1; a possible D gene is TRBD1 (5 bases). Between the trimmed V and J ends, which lost 6 bases and 3 bases, there was a span of 9 bases. Germline loops: CDR1 MNHNY, CDR2 SVGAGI (reference sequence). The CDR3 extends over 13 amino acids. CDR3 residues: CASSQGGYNEQFF. CDR3 sequence (DNA): TGTGCCAGCAGCCAGGGTGGCTACAATGAGCAGTTCTTC.

This clone was seen just once. This rearrangement joins TRBV28 to TRBJ1-6; no clear D gene. The V gene lost 5 bases and the J gene lost 6 bases, with 11 bases spanning the gap. The CDR3 loop spans 14 amino acids. Germline CDR1 and CDR2: MDHEN and SYDVKM. The CDR3 sequence is CASSQGGFNSPLHF. In DNA, the CDR3 is TGTGCCAGCAGTCAAGGAGGTTTTAATTCACCCCTCCACTTT.

V gene TRBV7-2 combines with J gene TRBJ1-1, with D possibly TRBD1 on 5 matching bases. The germline V gene encodes CDR1 SGHTA and CDR2 FQGNSA. The CDR3 covers 13 residues. Trimming left V 6 bases short and J 7 bases short, with 15 bases between. The DNA of the CDR3 is TGTGCCAGCAGTCCGGCCCCGGGGGATGAAGCTTTCTTT. Translated, it gives CASSPAPGDEAFF. The variable domain in full, with the rest retrieved from reference TRBV7-2 and TRBJ1-1, is GAGVSQSPSNKVTEKGKDVELRCDPISGHTALYWYRQSLGQGLEFLIYFQGNSAPDKSGLPSDRFSAERTGGSVSTLTIQRTQQEDSAVYLCASSPAPGDEAFFGQGTRLTVV.

The chain combines TRBV25-1 with TRBJ1-2, with TRBD1 as a possible D gene (5 bases). V dropped 5 bases and J dropped 0 bases, with 7 bases sitting between them. The CDR3 is 13 amino acids. Looked up from germline, CDR1 is MGHDK and CDR2 is SYGVNS. The CDR3 is CASSQGSNYGYTF. The CDR3 nucleotides are TGTGCCAGCAGTCAGGGCTCTAACTATGGCTACACCTTC.

This rearrangement joins TRBV10-3 to TRBJ1-1; D remains unclear. The CDR3 totals 12 residues. Germline V gene lookup returns CDR1 ENHRY and CDR2 SYGVKD. Trimming shortened V by 4 bases and J by 6 bases, and 9 bases separated the two germline ends. The CDR3 sequence: CAISVNRAEAFF. Written as DNA, the CDR3 is TGTGCCATCAGTGTAAATCGTGCTGAAGCTTTCTTT.

The J gene is TRBJ1-1, the V gene TRBV19; D gene unclear. Trimming pared 3 bases from V and 8 bases from J, leaving 16 bases between. The CDR3 is 14 residues long. Germline values: CDR1 LNHDA, CDR2 SQIVND (reference sequence). CDR3 DNA sequence: TGTGCCAGTAGTATCGATAGCCGACGATCGGAAGCTTTCTTT. Encoded protein: CASSIDSRRSEAFF.

This chain connects TRBV5-1 to TRBJ2-5; TRBD1 matches at 9 bases. The J segment lost 5 bases and the V segment lost 7 bases, leaving 12 bases of the junction unmatched. The CDR3 consists of 15 residues. The V gene's germline CDR1 is SGHRS and CDR2 YFSETQ. DNA for the CDR3: TGCGCCAGCCAGGACTCCGGGACAGGGTTGGAGACCCAGTACTTC. It codes for CASQDSGTGLETQYF.

The V call is TRBV12-3 or TRBV12-4, the J call TRBJ2-7; D uncertain. This CDR3 has 11 amino acids. Trimming pared 5 bases from V and 4 bases from J, leaving 6 bases between. Here the CDR3 DNA reads TGTGCCAGCAGTCGGAGATACGAGCAGTACTTC. Amino acid sequence: CASSRRYEQYF.

This clone occurred once. The V and J genes are TRBV14 and TRBJ1-2, with D hard to call. This CDR3 has 13 amino acids. The ends were cut back, 2 bases at V and 4 bases at J, with 8 bases in the middle. The germline V gene has CDR1 SGHDN and CDR2 FVKESK. CDR3 bases: TGTGCCAGCAGCCAATGGAGGAGCTATGGCTACACCTTC. Its protein is CASSQWRSYGYTF.

The gene calls are TRBV19 and TRBJ2-2, with D unclear. V was trimmed by 5 bases and J by 6 bases, leaving 7 bases between them. Germline CDR1 is LNHDA and CDR2 is SQIVND (reference sequence). The CDR3 is 12 residues long. CDR3 protein: CASSLFPGELFF. CDR3 DNA sequence: TGTGCCAGTAGTCTCTTCCCCGGGGAGCTGTTTTTT.

J is TRBJ1-2 and V is TRBV2, with TRBD1 matching over 9 bases. Germline assignment: CDR1 SNHLY and CDR2 FYNNEI. V shed 8 bases, J shed 7 bases, and the junction held 11 bases outside the gene matches. The CDR3 runs 14 residues. The CDR3 here is CASGTGIVLGGYTF. CDR3 coding DNA: TGTGCCAGCGGGACAGGGATCGTCCTTGGTGGCTACACCTTC.

The chain combines TRBV6-5 with TRBJ2-2; D unresolved. V lost 2 bases and J 3 bases, leaving 4 bases between the germline ends. From germline, CDR1 is MNHEY and CDR2 SVGAGI. The CDR3 consists of 13 residues. The CDR3 here is CASSYEDTGELFF. CDR3 nucleotide sequence: TGTGCCAGCAGTTACGAGGACACCGGGGAGCTGTTTTTT.

The chain employs TRBV6-1 and TRBJ1-5; D is uncertain. The CDR3 loop spans 15 amino acids. The ends were cut back, 0 bases at V and 8 bases at J, with 14 bases in the middle. The germline V gene has CDR1 MNHNS and CDR2 SASEGT. The CDR3 bases are TGTGCCAGCAGTGAAGCCCAGTTTATCGGGGAGCCCCAGCATTTT. Amino acids: CASSEAQFIGEPQHF.

The chain combines TRBV27 with TRBJ2-5, with D possibly being TRBD1 (6 bases). Deletions cut 9 bases from V and 3 bases from J, with 11 bases between. The CDR3 has 12 residues. The germline V gene has CDR1 MNHEY and CDR2 SMNVEV (reference sequence). The CDR3 DNA reads as TGTGCCAGTGCCAGGGACAAAGAGACCCAGTACTTC. Its translation: CASARDKETQYF.

This rearrangement joins TRBV12-3 or TRBV12-4 to TRBJ2-2, with D possibly matching TRBD1 (5 bases). The CDR3 contains 13 residues. V lost 6 bases and J lost 6, with 11 bases in between. CDR3 residues: CASRIRVAGELFF. In nucleotides, the CDR3 is TGTGCCAGCAGGATCAGGGTGGCCGGGGAGCTGTTTTTT.